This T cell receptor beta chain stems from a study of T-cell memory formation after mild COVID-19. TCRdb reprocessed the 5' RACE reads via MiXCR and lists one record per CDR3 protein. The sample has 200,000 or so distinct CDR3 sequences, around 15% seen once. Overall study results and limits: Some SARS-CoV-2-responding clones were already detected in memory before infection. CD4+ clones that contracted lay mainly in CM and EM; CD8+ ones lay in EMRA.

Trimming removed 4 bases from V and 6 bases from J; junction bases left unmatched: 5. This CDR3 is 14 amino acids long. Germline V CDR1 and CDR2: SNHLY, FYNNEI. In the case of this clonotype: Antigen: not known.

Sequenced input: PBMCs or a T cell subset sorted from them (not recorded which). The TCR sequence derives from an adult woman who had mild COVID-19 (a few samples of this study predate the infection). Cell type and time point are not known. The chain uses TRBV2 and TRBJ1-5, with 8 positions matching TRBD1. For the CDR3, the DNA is TGTGCCAGCAGTGGTCAGGGGGCAGGTCAGCCCCAGCATTTT. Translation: CASSGQGAGQPQHF.